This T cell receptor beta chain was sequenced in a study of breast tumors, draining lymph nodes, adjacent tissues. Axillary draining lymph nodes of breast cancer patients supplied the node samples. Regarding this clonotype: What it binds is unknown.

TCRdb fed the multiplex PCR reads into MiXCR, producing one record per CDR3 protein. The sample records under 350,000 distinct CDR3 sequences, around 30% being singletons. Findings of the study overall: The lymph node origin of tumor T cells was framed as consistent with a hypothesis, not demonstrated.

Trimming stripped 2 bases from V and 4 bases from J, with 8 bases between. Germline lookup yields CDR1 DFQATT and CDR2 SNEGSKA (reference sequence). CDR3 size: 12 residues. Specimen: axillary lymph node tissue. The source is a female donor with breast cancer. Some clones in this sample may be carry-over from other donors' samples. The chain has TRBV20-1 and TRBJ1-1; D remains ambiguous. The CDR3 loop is CSARKGGTEAFF. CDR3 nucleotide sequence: TGCAGTGCTAGAAAGGGTGGCACTGAAGCTTTCTTT.